The 20 T cell receptor beta chains given below trace back to one sample, sequenced in a study of blood T cell repertoires in COVID-19. The protocol was immunoSEQ multiplex PCR, while the TCRdb copy is restricted to in-frame clones and leaves out a portion. The sample lists some 190,000 clones, 75% to 80% occurring once. Sample: peripheral blood. All receptors come from a woman aged 45-65 years with active or convalescent COVID-19.

The chain couples TRBV27 to TRBJ1-6; D is uncertain. CDR3 length equals 14 residues. Trimming removed 1 base from V and 5 bases from J, with 6 bases in between. Germline V lookup: CDR1 MNHEY, CDR2 SMNVEV (reference sequence). This CDR3 reads CASSLWQDNSPLHF. In DNA, the CDR3 is TGTGCCAGCAGTTTATGGCAGGATAATTCACCCCTCCACTTT.

CDR3 coding DNA: TGCGCCAGCAGCCGCCTTACTAGCGGGGGGAACAATGAGCAGTTCTTC. Amino acid sequence: CASSRLTSGGNNEQFF. The chain uses TRBV4-3 and TRBJ2-1; 12 bases match TRBD2. After removal of 4 bases from V and 5 bases from J, the junction contained 6 bases not matched to a gene. Germline CDR1 and CDR2: LGHNA and YSLEER. This CDR3 has 16 residues.

This clone occurred a few times. The chain recombines TRBV4-3 with TRBJ1-6; no clear D. Trimming removed 2 bases at V and 7 bases at J, with 12 bases between. The CDR3 extends over 15 amino acids. Germline-derived CDR1 and CDR2 are LGHNA and YSLEER. As DNA, the CDR3 is TGCGCCAGCAGCCAAACCACGGGTATGAATTCACCCCTCCACTTT. This gives the protein CASSQTTGMNSPLHF.

The sample holds one count of this clone. The rearrangement links TRBV4-3 to TRBJ1-4; D might be TRBD1 (5 bases). Germline assignment: CDR1 LGHNA and CDR2 YSLEER. Trimming left V 0 bases short and J 3 bases short, with 8 bases between. CDR3 length: 15 amino acids. CDR3 loop: CASSQDWGPNEKLFF. For the CDR3, the DNA is TGCGCCAGCAGCCAAGATTGGGGCCCTAATGAAAAACTGTTTTTT.

The CDR3 spells CASSWQGDTEAFF. DNA of the CDR3: TGTGCCAGCAGCTGGCAAGGGGACACTGAAGCTTTCTTT. The chain joins TRBV7-9 to TRBJ1-1; maybe TRBD1 (5 bases). The germline V and J ends were trimmed by 4 bases and 3 bases, with 9 bases remaining between them. In germline, CDR1 is SEHNR, CDR2 FQNEAQ (reference sequence). This CDR3 is 13 amino acids long.

Concerning this clone: One junction end disagrees with the germline gene, perhaps due to a read error. The chain links TRBV2 to TRBJ1-3; 8 bases fit TRBD1. This CDR3 comprises 18 residues. Germline assignment: CDR1 SNHLY and CDR2 FYNNEI. The CDR3 sequence is CASRGQVGLGVSGTTIYF. The DNA of the CDR3 is TGTGCCAGCAGGGGACAGGTTGGACTCGGGGTTTCTGGAACCACCATATATTTT.

The rearrangement links TRBV30 to TRBJ1-2; tentative D call: TRBD1 (5 bases). The V and J ends lost 3 bases and 6 bases respectively, with 17 bases between them. The CDR3 totals 14 residues. Per germline, CDR1 GTSNPN and CDR2 SVGIG (reference sequence). DNA of the CDR3: TGTGCCTGGAGCCGCCCCCCGGGGGATAATGGCTACACCTTC. Amino acid sequence: CAWSRPPGDNGYTF.

This chain joins TRBV7-2 and TRBJ1-2; 9 bases fit TRBD1. Germline CDR1 and CDR2: SGHTA and FQGNSA. The CDR3 covers 15 residues. V was clipped by 3 bases and J by 8 bases; unmatched bases: 10. CDR3 loop: CASSFKRTGGDGYTF. CDR3 bases: TGTGCCAGCAGCTTTAAACGTACAGGGGGCGACGGCTACACCTTC.

V gene TRBV7-3 combines with J gene TRBJ2-1, with TRBD2 matching 10 bases. The CDR3 extends over 16 amino acids. Losses at the gene ends were 2 bases for V and 6 bases for J; bases not matched to a gene: 7. The germline V gene has CDR1 SGHTA and CDR2 FQGTGA. As DNA, the CDR3 is TGTGCCAGCAGCTTAGGCGCTAGCGGGGGAAGCAATGAGCAGTTCTTC. Residues: CASSLGASGGSNEQFF.

The chain couples TRBV10-3 to TRBJ2-4; TRBD1 aligns across 8 bases. CDR3 length equals 20 residues. Germline-derived CDR1 and CDR2 are ENHRY and SYGVKD. Trimming took 6 bases from V and 1 from J; bases not matched to a gene: 20. The CDR3 DNA is TGTGCCATCAGCCCAACAAATCCGGACAGGGAAGGTTTTGCCAAAAACATTCAGTACTTC. Translated: CAISPTNPDREGFAKNIQYF.

This chain connects TRBV5-1 to TRBJ2-3, with a possible D match to TRBD1 (5 bases). This CDR3 is built from 13 residues. Germline V lookup: CDR1 SGHRS, CDR2 YFSETQ. V was pared by 2 bases and J by 5 bases, with 9 bases between. CDR3 coding DNA: TGCGCCAGCAGCTTACAGGTCGAAGATACGCAGTATTTT. It encodes CASSLQVEDTQYF.

The rearrangement joins TRBV9 to TRBJ2-2; 7 bases map to TRBD2. CDR1 SGDLS and CDR2 YYNGEE come from the germline V gene. The ends lost 3 bases at V and 6 bases at J; junction bases unmatched: 8. CDR3 size: 15 residues. The CDR3 here is CASSAGLVSAGELFF. CDR3 sequence (DNA): TGTGCCAGCAGCGCAGGACTAGTTTCTGCCGGGGAGCTGTTTTTT.

The chain is built from TRBV19 and TRBJ2-1, with D tentatively TRBD2 (6 bases). V was shortened by 4 bases and J by 3 bases, with 10 bases between the two germline ends. Germline loops: CDR1 LNHDA, CDR2 SQIVND (reference sequence). The CDR3 length is 14 residues. The CDR3 is CASSTRERYNEQFF. Here the CDR3 DNA reads TGTGCCAGTAGTACGCGGGAACGCTACAATGAGCAGTTCTTC.

The chain combines TRBV5-1 with TRBJ1-1, with 7 positions matching TRBD1. The germline V gene has CDR1 SGHRS and CDR2 YFSETQ. This CDR3 contains 16 residues. Trimming removed 4 bases from V and 5 bases from J; junction bases left unmatched: 14. CDR3 in amino acids: CASSPSLTGLKTEAFF. CDR3 DNA: TGCGCCAGCAGCCCATCACTGACAGGGTTAAAAACTGAAGCTTTCTTT.

This chain links TRBV3-1 (or the pseudogene TRBV3-2) with TRBJ2-4, with TRBD1 identical over 11 bases. The CDR3 is made up of 20 amino acids. Germline V lookup: CDR1 LGHDT, CDR2 YNNKEL (reference sequence). V was pared by 0 bases and J by 5 bases, with 15 bases of the junction left unmatched. CDR3 coding DNA: TGTGCCAGCAGCCAAGAATCTGGGACAGGGGGAAACTACGGCGAAAACATTCAGTACTTC. This codes for CASSQESGTGGNYGENIQYF.

The rearrangement links TRBV2 to TRBJ2-1; tentatively, D is TRBD2 (5 bases). This CDR3 has 14 residues. Germline CDR1 SNHLY, CDR2 FYNNEI. V lost 8 bases and J lost 4, with 15 bases in between. CDR3 protein: CASCGAETYNEQFF. The CDR3 bases are TGTGCCAGCTGCGGAGCGGAGACATACAATGAGCAGTTCTTC.

This rearrangement joins TRBV27 to TRBJ2-3, with 9 bases that match TRBD1. The germline gives CDR1 MNHEY, CDR2 SMNVEV (reference sequence). The ends lost 10 bases at V and 2 bases at J; junction bases unmatched: 7. The CDR3 totals 14 residues. The CDR3: CATSDRGNTDTQYF. In DNA, the CDR3 is TGTGCCACGTCGGACAGGGGAAACACAGATACGCAGTATTTT.

The rearrangement joins TRBV30 to TRBJ2-1, with a tentative D call TRBD2 (7 bases). This CDR3 is 17 amino acids long. The germline V and J ends were trimmed by 2 bases and 4 bases, with 21 bases remaining between them. Germline V gives CDR1 GTSNPN, CDR2 SVGIG (reference sequence). CDR3 protein: CAWSPARGGSLYNEQFF. The CDR3 nucleotides read TGTGCCTGGAGTCCAGCAAGGGGGGGGAGTCTTTACAATGAGCAGTTCTTC. Supplemented by reference TRBV30 and TRBJ2-1, the full variable domain reads SQTIHQWPATLVQPVGSPLSLECTVEGTSNPNLYWYRQAAGRGLQLLFYSVGIGQISSEVPQNLSASRPQDRQFILSSKKLLLSDSGFYLCAWSPARGGSLYNEQFFGPGTRLTVL.

V is TRBV24-1 and J is TRBJ1-4, with D possibly being TRBD1 (5 bases). This CDR3 region has 15 residues. The V gene's germline CDR1 is KGHDR and CDR2 SFDVKD. V was clipped by 7 bases and J by 3 bases, with 14 bases between them. CDR3 in amino acids: CATSLGGASNEKLFF. In nucleotides, the CDR3 is TGTGCCACCAGCCTTGGAGGGGCCTCTAATGAAAAACTGTTTTTT.

The genes are TRBV7-9 and TRBJ1-2; TRBD1 agrees at 10 bases. Germline V gene sequence: CDR1 SEHNR, CDR2 FQNEAQ (reference sequence). Trimming took 6 bases from V and 5 from J; bases not matched to a gene: 6. The CDR3 spans 14 residues. The chain's CDR3 is CASRPTGGGYGYTF. The CDR3 nucleotides read TGTGCCAGCAGACCGACAGGGGGCGGTTATGGCTACACCTTC.